Below, one T cell receptor beta chain is given with its context. One junction end does not reproduce the germline sequence, and a read error may be involved. TCRbeta libraries were built with three rounds of nested PCR, modified from ARM-PCR. Each CDR3 protein is one row after TCRdb ran MiXCR on the multiplex PCR reads. The sample comprises some 99,000 distinct CDR3 sequences, under 65% of which are singletons, and under 20% rests with the top ten. No cell sorting was done before RNA was extracted from the tissue. The normal lung tissue was taken more than 3 cm from the tumor edge. CDR1 and CDR2 (germline): SGHNT, YYREEE (reference sequence). The CDR3 runs to 14 residues. This specimen comes from a study of tumor and adjacent non-tumor tissue in lung cancer.

The chain combines TRBV5-4 with TRBJ2-7, with a possible D match to TRBD1 (9 bases). Material: distant non-tumor lung tissue. This TCR derives from a man aged 60-69 years with non-small cell lung cancer. The CDR3 DNA follows: TGTGCCTGCAGACCCACAGGGGGCGCGGGGGGGCAGTACTTC. The encoded protein is CACRPTGGAGGQYF.